This TCR beta chain was identified in a study of graft-versus-host responses after intestinal transplantation. The CDR3 sequence is 15 residues long. CDR1 and CDR2 (germline): MGHRA, YSYEKL. V lost 5 bases and J lost 3; bases outside the gene matches: 4. The method was immunoSEQ multiplex PCR; TCRdb's version includes in-frame clones alone and lacks a portion of them. The repertoire holds approximately 40,000 clones, with roughly nine tenths as singletons. Here the sequenced sample was PBMCs, taken around 43 weeks after intestinal transplant. This TCR was sampled from a human patient who received an intestinal transplant, so some T cells may come from the graft donor. The gene calls are TRBV4-1 and TRBJ1-5; TRBD1 agrees at 10 bases. CDR3 coding DNA: TGCGCCAGCAGCTATGGACAGGGGGTCAATCAGCCCCAGCATTTT. Residues: CASSYGQGVNQPQHF.